This is a list of T cell receptor beta chains from one sample in a study of T cell repertoires in cytomegalovirus infection. MiXCR, applied by TCRdb to the reads, yields one record per CDR3 protein. The sample has about 680,000 distinct CDR3 sequences, 24% seen once. What was sequenced was CD8+ T cells from PBMCs. The receptors shown here come from a human donor in good health (CMV status not recorded). Some clones in this sample may be carry-over from other donors' samples. Each CDR3 is given with its conserved first and last residue. Expanded clones are given a class, and other clones once, few, many or no size at all.

J gene: TRBJ1-1
V gene: TRBV28
clone size: few
CDR3 protein: CASSLWKQRNTEAFF

J gene: TRBJ2-1
V gene: TRBV27
clone size: few
CDR3 protein: CASKETAYNEQFF

J gene: TRBJ2-5
V gene: TRBV2
clone size: NA
CDR3 protein: CASCERGGGPETQYF

J gene: TRBJ2-1
V gene: TRBV29-1
clone size: few
CDR3 protein: CSVETGTGEYNEQFF

J gene: TRBJ1-5
V gene: TRBV25-1
clone size: few
CDR3 protein: CASSDDRETDQPQHF

J gene: TRBJ2-3
V gene: TRBV4-1
clone size: NA
CDR3 protein: CASSQDRGQVEQYF

J gene: TRBJ1-5
V gene: TRBV15
clone size: few
CDR3 protein: CATSRDPGSGQPQHF

J gene: TRBJ2-1
V gene: TRBV28
clone size: NA
CDR3 protein: CASSFRQSPPHNEQFF

J gene: TRBJ2-1
V gene: TRBV29-1
clone size: NA
CDR3 protein: CSVDIEVNEQFF

J gene: TRBJ1-2
V gene: TRBV7-9
clone size: few
CDR3 protein: CASSPEGENGYTF

J gene: TRBJ1-5
V gene: TRBV25-1
clone size: once
CDR3 protein: CASSDGHYSNQPQHF

J gene: TRBJ1-2
V gene: TRBV6-5
clone size: NA
CDR3 protein: CASSFFLRDPDNYGYTF

J gene: TRBJ1-2
V gene: TRBV7-9
clone size: NA
CDR3 protein: CASSLVEDYGYTF

J gene: TRBJ1-2
V gene: TRBV4-1
clone size: NA
CDR3 protein: CASSQGGSYYGYTF

J gene: TRBJ1-5
V gene: TRBV20-1
clone size: NA
CDR3 protein: CSARDMGGVIKYQPQHF

J gene: TRBJ2-3
V gene: TRBV7-2
clone size: many
CDR3 protein: CASSEEGIADTQYF

J gene: TRBJ1-1
V gene: TRBV29-1
clone size: few
CDR3 protein: CSVESNALRDRGREAFF

J gene: TRBJ1-4
V gene: TRBV7-9
clone size: NA
CDR3 protein: CASSTIYSDRGEKLFF

J gene: TRBJ2-1
V gene: TRBV2
clone size: few
CDR3 protein: CASSDRPEQFF

J gene: TRBJ2-1
V gene: TRBV2
clone size: few
CDR3 protein: CASNYRDRGYEQFF

J gene: TRBJ2-7
V gene: TRBV2
clone size: NA
CDR3 protein: CASRPLASPQLEQYF

J gene: TRBJ2-1
V gene: TRBV29-1
clone size: NA
CDR3 protein: CSVEDGTTYNEQFF

J gene: TRBJ2-2
V gene: TRBV5-5
clone size: NA
CDR3 protein: CASSLKEFVGELFF

J gene: TRBJ1-4
V gene: TRBV5-1
clone size: NA
CDR3 protein: CASSYQTATNEKLFF

J gene: TRBJ2-3
V gene: TRBV7-3
clone size: NA
CDR3 protein: CASNNRPETGTDTQYF

J gene: TRBJ2-3
V gene: TRBV10-3
clone size: NA
CDR3 protein: CATQGYGANHPSTDTQYF

J gene: TRBJ2-3
V gene: TRBV29-1
clone size: few
CDR3 protein: CSVEGLTGGRADTQYF

J gene: TRBJ2-1
V gene: TRBV29-1
clone size: few
CDR3 protein: CSGSGTVEQFF

J gene: TRBJ1-5
V gene: TRBV19
clone size: NA
CDR3 protein: CASTPTGASNQPQHF

J gene: TRBJ2-2
V gene: TRBV7-9
clone size: many
CDR3 protein: CASSPPPRLAGGWDTGELFF